This is a list of T cell receptor beta chains from one sample in a study of blood T cell repertoires in COVID-19. Sequencing used immunoSEQ multiplex PCR; TCRdb keeps in-frame clones, though not all of them. The sample carries around 620,000 clones, around 89% recorded once. The sequencing input was peripheral blood. These TCRs come from a woman in her late teens or twenties with acute or convalescent COVID-19. CDR3s leave out the opening cysteine and the closing phenylalanine or tryptophan.

J,V,CDR3
TRBJ1-1,TRBV18,ASSPRTIEAF
TRBJ1-6,TRBV12-5,ASAPSGANNSPLH
TRBJ2-7,TRBV18,ASSRGGIDEQY
TRBJ1-5,TRBV6-6,ASSRWGRDRGGSSNQPQH
TRBJ2-7,TRBV6-5,ASSYSSELAGGEQY
TRBJ1-1,TRBV29-1,SGVATGFGEAF
TRBJ2-2,TRBV5-1,ASSPLGLENTGELF
TRBJ1-2,TRBV7-8,ASSWGTRPNDYGYT
TRBJ1-1,TRBV2,ASSLRDSWDTEAF
TRBJ1-2,TRBV6-5,ASSYSRISPYGYT
TRBJ1-2,TRBV4-1,ASSQPVAGGNYGYT
TRBJ1-3,TRBV4-3,ASSPLIPGTASGNTIY
TRBJ1-1,TRBV19,ASSILTNTEAF
TRBJ2-3,TRBV6-2/TRBV6-3,ASSYSGGAGDTQY
TRBJ1-2,TRBV7-9,ASSLRQSKVINYGYT
TRBJ1-2,TRBV28,ASAGGASGEDYGYT
TRBJ1-2,TRBV4-3,ASSATQGVNYGYT
TRBJ1-4,TRBV5-1,ASSLDPDRAGGEKLF
TRBJ1-5,TRBV3-1/TRBV3-2,ASSQDQGIGQPQH
TRBJ1-2,TRBV7-2,ASILGQRSHPGGYT